Listed here is a single T cell receptor beta chain. The data were obtained in a study of blood T cell repertoires in COVID-19. Study-wide context: From T cells, B-cell-depleted T cells, or PBMCs came the material, which was cDNA or gDNA.

Methods used by the authors: Estimation of nucleated cell counts was performed using reference gene primer amplification. Method: immunoSEQ multiplex PCR; TCRdb's copy keeps in-frame clones and lacks some. For V, J and clone size, that table is used; D and trimming come from the DNA. This table holds 250,000 or so clones, about nine tenths found once. Trimming shortened V by 0 bases and J by 1 base, and 7 bases separated the two germline ends. CDR1 and CDR2 from the germline V gene are SEHNR and FQNEAQ (reference sequence). CDR3 length equals 16 residues. Recruited during active infection, patients (from Seattle) were subsequently followed longitudinally.

The chain has TRBV7-9 and TRBJ2-6; D gene uncertain. This clonotype was obtained from a man in his thirties or forties with COVID-19, enrolled during active disease. The specimen was peripheral blood. This CDR3 reads CASSLAGRSGANVLTF. For the CDR3, the DNA is TGTGCCAGCAGCTTAGCGGGCAGGTCTGGGGCCAACGTCCTGACTTTC.